A single TCR beta chain is shown here with its context. The antigen remains unidentified. The donor population consisted of healthy HIV-negative adults with no recent acute infections or vaccinations. The data are from a study of shared clonotypes between healthy human individuals. Between the trimmed V and J ends, which lost 4 bases and 6 bases, there was a span of 19 bases. The germline V gene encodes CDR1 SGHNT and CDR2 YYREEE (reference sequence). The CDR3 is 15 residues long. Sequencing was performed with immunoSEQ multiplex PCR; in TCRdb, only in-frame clones are kept and a portion is missing. The sample records over a million clones, around 97% being singletons. Study-level points and caveats: Sampling included only blood; tissue repertoires likely differ.

This TCR derives from a man aged 25 to 40 in good health. Sequences were obtained from naive CD4+ T cells sorted from blood. Subset described: CD45RA+ positively selected. This chain uses TRBV5-4 with TRBJ1-2; a weak D match, TRBD1 (6 bases). The CDR3 region has the DNA TGTGCCAGCAGCCGTTCGTCAGGGGAGTGGAATGGCTACACCTTC. Translated, it gives CASSRSSGEWNGYTF.